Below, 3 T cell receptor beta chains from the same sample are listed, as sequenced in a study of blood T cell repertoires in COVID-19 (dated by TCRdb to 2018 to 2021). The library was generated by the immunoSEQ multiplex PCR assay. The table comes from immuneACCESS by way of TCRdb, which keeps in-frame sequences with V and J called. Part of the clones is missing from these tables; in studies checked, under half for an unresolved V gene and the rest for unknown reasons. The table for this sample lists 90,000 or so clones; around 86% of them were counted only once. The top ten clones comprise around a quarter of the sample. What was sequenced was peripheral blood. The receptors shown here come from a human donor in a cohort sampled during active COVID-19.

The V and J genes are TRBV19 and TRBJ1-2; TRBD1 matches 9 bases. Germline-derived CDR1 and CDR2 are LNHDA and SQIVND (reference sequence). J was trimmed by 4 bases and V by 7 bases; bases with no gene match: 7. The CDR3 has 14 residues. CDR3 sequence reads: CASTQPGQGYGYTF. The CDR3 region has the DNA TGTGCCAGTACCCAACCGGGACAGGGCTATGGCTACACCTTC.

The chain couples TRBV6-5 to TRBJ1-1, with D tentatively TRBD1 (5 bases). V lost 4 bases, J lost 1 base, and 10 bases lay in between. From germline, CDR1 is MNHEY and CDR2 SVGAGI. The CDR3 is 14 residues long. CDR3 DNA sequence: TGTGCCAGCAGTTTAGGGGTTGCGAACACTGAAGCTTTCTTT. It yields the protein CASSLGVANTEAFF.

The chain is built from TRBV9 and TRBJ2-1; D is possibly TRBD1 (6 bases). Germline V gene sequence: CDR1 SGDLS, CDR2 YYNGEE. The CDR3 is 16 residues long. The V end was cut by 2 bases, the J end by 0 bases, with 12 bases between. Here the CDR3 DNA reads TGTGCCAGCAGCGTGACAACAGGGAGCTCCTACAATGAGCAGTTCTTC. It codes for CASSVTTGSSYNEQFF.